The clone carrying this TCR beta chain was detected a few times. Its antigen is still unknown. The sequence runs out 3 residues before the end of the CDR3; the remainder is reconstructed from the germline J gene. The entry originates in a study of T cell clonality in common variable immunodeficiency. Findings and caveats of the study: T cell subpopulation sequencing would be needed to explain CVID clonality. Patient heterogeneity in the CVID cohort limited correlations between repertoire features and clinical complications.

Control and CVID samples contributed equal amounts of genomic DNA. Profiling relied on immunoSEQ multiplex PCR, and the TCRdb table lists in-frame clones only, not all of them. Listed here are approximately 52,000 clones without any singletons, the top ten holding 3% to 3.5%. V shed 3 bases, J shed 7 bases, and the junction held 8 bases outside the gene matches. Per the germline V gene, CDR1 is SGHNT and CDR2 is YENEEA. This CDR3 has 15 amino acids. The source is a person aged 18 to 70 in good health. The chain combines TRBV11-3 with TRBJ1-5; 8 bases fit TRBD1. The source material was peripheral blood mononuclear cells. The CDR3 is CASSFCRGQGQPQHF. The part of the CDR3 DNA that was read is TGTGCCAGCAGCTTCTGCAGGGGGCAGGGCCAGCCC.